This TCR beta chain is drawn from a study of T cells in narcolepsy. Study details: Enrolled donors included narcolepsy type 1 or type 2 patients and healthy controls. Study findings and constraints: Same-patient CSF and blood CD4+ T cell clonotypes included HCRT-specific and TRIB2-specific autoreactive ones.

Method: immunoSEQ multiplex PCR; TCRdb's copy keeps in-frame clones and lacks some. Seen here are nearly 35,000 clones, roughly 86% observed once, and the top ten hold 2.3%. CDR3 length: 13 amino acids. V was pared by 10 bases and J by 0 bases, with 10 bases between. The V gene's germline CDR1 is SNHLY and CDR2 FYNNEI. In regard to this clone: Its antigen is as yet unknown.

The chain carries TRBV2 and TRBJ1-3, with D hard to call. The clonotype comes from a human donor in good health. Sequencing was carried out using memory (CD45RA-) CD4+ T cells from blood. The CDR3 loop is CAISDLSGNTIYF. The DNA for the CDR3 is TGTGCCATCTCGGACCTCTCTGGAAACACCATATATTTT.